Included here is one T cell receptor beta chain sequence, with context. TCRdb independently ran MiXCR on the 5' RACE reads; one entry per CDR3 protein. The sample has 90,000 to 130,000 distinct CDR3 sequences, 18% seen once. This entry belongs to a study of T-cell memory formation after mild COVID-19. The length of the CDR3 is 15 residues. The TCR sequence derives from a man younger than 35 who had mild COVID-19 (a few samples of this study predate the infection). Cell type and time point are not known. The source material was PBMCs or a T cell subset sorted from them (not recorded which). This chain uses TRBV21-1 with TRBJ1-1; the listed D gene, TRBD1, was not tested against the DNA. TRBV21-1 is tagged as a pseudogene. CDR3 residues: CASSLHPGTERKAFF. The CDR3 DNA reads TGTGCCAGCAGCTTACATCCCGGGACGGAACGAAAAGCTTTCTTT.